This TCR beta chain is drawn from a study of blood T cell repertoires in COVID-19. Study at large: Samples came from the United States, Italy and Spain, spanning acute and convalescent COVID-19. T cells, B-cell-depleted T cells, or PBMCs supplied cDNA or gDNA.

Study processing details: From reference gene primer amplification, estimates of nucleated cell counts were derived. TCRdb's table, derived via immunoSEQ multiplex PCR, lists solely in-frame clones and lacks some. V and J calls and clone size follow that table, whereas D and trimming were derived from the DNA. The data show about 240,000 clones, around 90% seen once. The CDR3 has 16 residues. The germline gives CDR1 SGHVS, CDR2 FNYEAQ. V lost 2 bases to trimming and J lost 7 bases; unmatched junction nucleotides: 11. This sequence originates from a woman under 40 with acute or convalescent COVID-19. The genes are TRBV7-6 and TRBJ2-1; 7 nucleotides agree with TRBD2. Sequenced: peripheral blood. CDR3 region: CASSLFGRETGNEQFF. The CDR3 DNA reads as TGTGCCAGCAGCTTATTTGGGCGGGAGACGGGGAATGAGCAGTTCTTC.